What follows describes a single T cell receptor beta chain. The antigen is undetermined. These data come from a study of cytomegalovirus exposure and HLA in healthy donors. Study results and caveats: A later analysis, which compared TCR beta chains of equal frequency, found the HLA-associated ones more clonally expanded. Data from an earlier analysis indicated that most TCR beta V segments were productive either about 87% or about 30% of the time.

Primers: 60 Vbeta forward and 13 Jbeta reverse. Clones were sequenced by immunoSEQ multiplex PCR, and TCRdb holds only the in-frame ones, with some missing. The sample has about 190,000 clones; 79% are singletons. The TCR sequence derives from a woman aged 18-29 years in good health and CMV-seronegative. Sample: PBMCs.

DNA of the CDR3: TGTGCCAGCAGTTTATATGGCAGGGGCTATGGCTACACCTTC. This codes for CASSLYGRGYGYTF. The chain has TRBV27 and TRBJ1-2, with D perhaps TRBD1 (6 bases). CDR1 is MNHEY and CDR2 is SMNVEV in the germline V gene (reference sequence). Trimming took 1 base from V and 4 from J, leaving 10 bases between them. CDR3 length: 14 residues.